This T cell receptor (beta chain) originates from a study of Graves' ophthalmopathy and Graves' hyperthyroidism. Symptoms, serum thyroxine and TRAb, thyroid ultrasound, and orbital computed tomography formed the diagnostic basis. Overall study findings and caveats: Prediction of ophthalmopathy progression reached about 65% sensitivity and roughly 72% specificity.

The authors amplified TCR beta CDR3 regions, and they did so from RNA transcripts for repertoire sequencing. RT-PCR was first run with HTBI primers, then multiplex PCR in a second round. MiXCR, run by TCRdb on the multiplex PCR reads, gives a single entry per CDR3 protein. The sample gives hundreds of thousands of distinct CDR3 sequences, about 20% of which show up once; 7.1% is in the top ten. A remark on this clonotype: The antigen is unknown. A much larger clonotype is one base distant, so this may be a read error.

Germline V gene sequence: CDR1 SGHTA, CDR2 FQGTGA. The CDR3 spans 15 residues. Sequenced input: peripheral blood. The chain is built from TRBV7-3 and TRBJ1-1, with D tentatively TRBD1 (6 bases). This receptor was identified in a woman under 30 with stable Graves' hyperthyroidism. Some clones in this sample may be carry-over from other donors' samples. Written as DNA, the CDR3 is TGTGCCAGCAGCCCTATAGGCGGGGGGCTGACTGAAGCTTGCTTT. The encoded protein is CASSPIGGGLTEACF.